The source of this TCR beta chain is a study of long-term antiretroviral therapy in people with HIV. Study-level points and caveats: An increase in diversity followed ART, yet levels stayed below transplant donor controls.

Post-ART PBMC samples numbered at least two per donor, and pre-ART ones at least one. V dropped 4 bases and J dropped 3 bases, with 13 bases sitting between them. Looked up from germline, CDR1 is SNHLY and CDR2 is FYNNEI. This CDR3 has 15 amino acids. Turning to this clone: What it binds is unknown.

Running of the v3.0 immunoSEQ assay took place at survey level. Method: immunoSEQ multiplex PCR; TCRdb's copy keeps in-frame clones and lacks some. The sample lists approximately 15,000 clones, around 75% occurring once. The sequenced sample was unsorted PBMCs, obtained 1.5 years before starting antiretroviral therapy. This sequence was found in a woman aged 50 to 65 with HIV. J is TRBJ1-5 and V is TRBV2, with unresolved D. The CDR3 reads CASSVQQTLNQPQHF. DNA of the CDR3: TGTGCCAGCAGTGTACAACAGACTCTCAATCAGCCCCAGCATTTT. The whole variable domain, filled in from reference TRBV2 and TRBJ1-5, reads EPEVTQTPSHQVTQMGQEVILRCVPISNHLYFYWYRQILGQKVEFLVSFYNNEISEKSEIFDDQFSVERPDGSNFTLKIRSTKLEDSAMYFCASSVQQTLNQPQHFGDGTRLSIL.